A single sample gave rise to the 9 T cell receptor beta chains below, sequenced in a study of cytomegalovirus exposure and HLA in healthy donors (dated by TCRdb to about 2017). The library came from the immunoSEQ multiplex PCR assay. A mixture of 60 forward primers for TCR Vbeta segments and 13 reverse primers for TCR Jbeta segments was used in the multiplex PCR. TCRdb mirrors the immuneACCESS table, restricted to in-frame sequences. Some clones are absent from its copies; in checked studies, under half trace to an unresolved V gene, and the reason for the others is unknown. The sample table holds over 85,000 clones, of which about four fifths were seen once. Roughly 3.8% of the sample comes from the top ten. The specimen was PBMCs. These receptors originate from a woman in her forties in good health and CMV-seronegative.

The rearrangement joins TRBV19 to TRBJ2-7; D is possibly TRBD1 (6 bases). Germline V gene sequence: CDR1 LNHDA, CDR2 SQIVND (reference sequence). Trimming removed 7 bases at V and 2 bases at J, with 15 bases between. The CDR3 is 14 amino acids. Here the CDR3 reads CASTQGTETYEQYF. CDR3 DNA: TGTGCCAGTACCCAGGGGACCGAGACCTACGAGCAGTACTTC.

The rearrangement uses TRBV30 and TRBJ2-1; TRBD2 matches 13 bases. Germline assignment: CDR1 GTSNPN and CDR2 SVGIG (reference sequence). This CDR3 comprises 17 residues. J lost 7 bases, V lost 4 bases, and 13 bases had no gene match. The CDR3 DNA is TGTGCCTGGACGGCCCTCGGGACTAGCGGGGTGTGGAATGAGCAGTTCTTC. Translating gives CAWTALGTSGVWNEQFF. The entire variable domain, with the rest obtained from reference TRBV30 and TRBJ2-1, is as follows: SQTIHQWPATLVQPVGSPLSLECTVEGTSNPNLYWYRQAAGRGLQLLFYSVGIGQISSEVPQNLSASRPQDRQFILSSKKLLLSDSGFYLCAWTALGTSGVWNEQFFGPGTRLTVL.

This chain uses TRBV29-1 with TRBJ2-3, with 11 positions matching TRBD2. From germline, CDR1 is SQVTM and CDR2 ANQGSEA. Trimming removed 6 bases from V and 0 bases from J; junction bases left unmatched: 2. CDR3 size: 14 residues. The CDR3 protein is CSVGTSGSTDTQYF. CDR3 coding DNA: TGCAGCGTGGGGACTAGCGGAAGCACAGATACGCAGTATTTT.

The chain is built from TRBV7-2 and TRBJ1-4; D is perhaps TRBD1 (5 bases). From germline, CDR1 is SGHTA and CDR2 FQGNSA. This CDR3 region has 15 residues. V lost 6 bases, J lost 5 bases, and 16 bases lay in between. The CDR3 loop is CASSPSGGGNEKLFF. For the CDR3, the DNA is TGTGCCAGCAGTCCAAGCGGGGGAGGGAATGAAAAACTGTTTTTT. The full variable domain, in which reference TRBV7-2 and TRBJ1-4 provide the parts outside the CDR3, is GAGVSQSPSNKVTEKGKDVELRCDPISGHTALYWYRQSLGQGLEFLIYFQGNSAPDKSGLPSDRFSAERTGGSVSTLTIQRTQQEDSAVYLCASSPSGGGNEKLFFGSGTQLSVL.

This clone was seen a single time. The chain combines TRBV25-1 with TRBJ2-1; TRBD2 might be the D (5 bases). Germline CDR1 and CDR2: MGHDK and SYGVNS. CDR3 size: 14 residues. The germline V and J ends were trimmed by 2 bases and 8 bases, with 13 bases remaining between them. CDR3 in amino acids: CASSENGVFDEQFF. For the CDR3, the DNA is TGTGCCAGCAGTGAAAACGGGGTGTTCGATGAGCAGTTCTTC.

V gene TRBV27 combines with J gene TRBJ2-1; 7 nucleotides agree with TRBD2. The CDR3 has 14 residues. Germline V lookup: CDR1 MNHEY, CDR2 SMNVEV (reference sequence). Trimming cost V 4 bases and J 5 bases; bases outside gene matches: 5. CDR3 in DNA: TGTGCCAGCAGTTCCCCCGGGGGGAACAATGAGCAGTTCTTC. This translates into CASSSPGGNNEQFF.

This clone was detected only a few times. The chain uses TRBV11-2 and TRBJ1-1, with 8 bases aligning to TRBD1. CDR3 length: 15 residues. In germline, CDR1 is SGHAT, CDR2 FQNNGV. Trimming cost V 1 base and J 4 bases; bases outside gene matches: 5. CDR3: CASSLGGTGRTEAFF. The CDR3 DNA is TGTGCCAGCAGCTTAGGTGGGACAGGTCGCACTGAAGCTTTCTTT. The variable domain in full, with the rest retrieved from reference TRBV11-2 and TRBJ1-1, is EAGVAQSPRYKIIEKRQSVAFWCNPISGHATLYWYQQILGQGPKLLIQFQNNGVVDDSQLPKDRFSAERLKGVDSTLKIQPAKLEDSAVYLCASSLGGTGRTEAFFGQGTRLTVV.

The V and J genes are TRBV29-1 and TRBJ2-7; maybe TRBD1 (6 bases). Germline V gene sequence: CDR1 SQVTM, CDR2 ANQGSEA. Trimming cost V 3 bases and J 2 bases, with 11 bases left between them. The CDR3 is made up of 13 amino acids. CDR3 in amino acids: CSVEGQRPYEQYF. The CDR3 nucleotides read TGCAGCGTTGAGGGACAACGGCCCTACGAGCAGTACTTC.

V is TRBV4-2 and J is TRBJ2-7; TRBD1 agrees at 11 bases. Germline CDR1 is LGHNA and CDR2 is YNFKEQ. This CDR3 has 16 amino acids. V dropped 2 bases and J dropped 0; count of bases not matched to a gene: 3. The CDR3 spells CASSQTGTGGSYEQYF. As DNA, the CDR3 is TGTGCCAGCAGCCAAACCGGGACAGGGGGCTCCTACGAGCAGTACTTC.